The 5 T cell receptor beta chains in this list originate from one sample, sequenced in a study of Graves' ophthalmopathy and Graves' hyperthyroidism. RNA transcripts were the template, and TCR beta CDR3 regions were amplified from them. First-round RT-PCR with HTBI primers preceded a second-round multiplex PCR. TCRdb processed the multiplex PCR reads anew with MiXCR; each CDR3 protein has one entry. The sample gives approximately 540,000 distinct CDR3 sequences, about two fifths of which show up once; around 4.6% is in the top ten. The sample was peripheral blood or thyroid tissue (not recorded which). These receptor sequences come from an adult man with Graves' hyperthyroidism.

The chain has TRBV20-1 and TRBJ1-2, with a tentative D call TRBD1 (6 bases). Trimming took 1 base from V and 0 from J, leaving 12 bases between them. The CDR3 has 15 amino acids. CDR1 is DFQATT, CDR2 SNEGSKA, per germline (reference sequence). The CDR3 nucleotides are TGCAGTGCTAGAGGACCTGGACAGTCTAACTATGGCTACACCTTC. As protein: CSARGPGQSNYGYTF.

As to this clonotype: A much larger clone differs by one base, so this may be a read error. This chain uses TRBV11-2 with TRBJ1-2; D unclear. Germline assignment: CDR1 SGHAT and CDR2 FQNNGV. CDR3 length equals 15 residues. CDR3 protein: CVSSLGRRLYGGYTF. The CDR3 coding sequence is TGTGTCAGCAGCTTAGGTCGCAGACTTTATGGGGGCTACACCTTC.

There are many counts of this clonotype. Here the CDR3 DNA reads TGCAGCGCCGAGGACAGGAACACTGAAGCTTTCTTT. As protein: CSAEDRNTEAFF. The chain uses TRBV29-1 and TRBJ1-1; a possible D gene is TRBD1 (6 bases). The V gene's germline CDR1 is SQVTM and CDR2 ANQGSEA. V was trimmed by 7 bases and J by 1 base, leaving 10 bases between them. The CDR3 sequence is 12 residues long. Using reference TRBV29-1 and TRBJ1-1 for the parts outside the CDR3, the full variable domain is SAVISQKPSRDICQRGTSLTIQCQVDSQVTMMFWYRQQPGQSLTLIATANQGSEATYESGFVIDKFPISRPNLTFSTLTVSNMSPEDSSIYLCSAEDRNTEAFFGQGTRLTVV.

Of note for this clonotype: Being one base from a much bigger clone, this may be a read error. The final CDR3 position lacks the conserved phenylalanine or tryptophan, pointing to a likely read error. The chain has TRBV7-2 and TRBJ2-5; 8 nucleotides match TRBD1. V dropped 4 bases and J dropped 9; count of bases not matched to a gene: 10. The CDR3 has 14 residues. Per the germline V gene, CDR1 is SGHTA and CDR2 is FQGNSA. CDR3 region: CASSYTGGFGAQYL. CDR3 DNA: TGTGCCAGCAGCTATACAGGGGGTTTTGGGGCCCAGTACCTC.

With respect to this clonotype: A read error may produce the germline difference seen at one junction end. CDR3 region: CASSHGQGTKAFF. The DNA of the CDR3 is TGTGCCAGCAGCCACGGACAGGGCACTAAAGCTTTCTTT. This sequence joins TRBV6-6 and TRBJ1-1; 8 bases are a match to TRBD1. Per the germline V gene, CDR1 is MNHNY and CDR2 is SVGAGI (reference sequence). The CDR3 length is 13 residues.